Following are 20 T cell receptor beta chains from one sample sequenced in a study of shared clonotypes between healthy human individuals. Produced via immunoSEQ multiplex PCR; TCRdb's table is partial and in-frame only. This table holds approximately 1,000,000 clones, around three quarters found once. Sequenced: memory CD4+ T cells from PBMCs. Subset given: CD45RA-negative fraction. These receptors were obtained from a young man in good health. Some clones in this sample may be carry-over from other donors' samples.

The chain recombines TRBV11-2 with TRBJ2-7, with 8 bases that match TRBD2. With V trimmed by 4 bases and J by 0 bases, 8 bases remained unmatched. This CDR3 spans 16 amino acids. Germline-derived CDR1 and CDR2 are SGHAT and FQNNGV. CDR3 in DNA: TGTGCCAGCAGCTCAAGACTAGCGAGATCCTCCTACGAGCAGTACTTC. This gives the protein CASSSRLARSSYEQYF.

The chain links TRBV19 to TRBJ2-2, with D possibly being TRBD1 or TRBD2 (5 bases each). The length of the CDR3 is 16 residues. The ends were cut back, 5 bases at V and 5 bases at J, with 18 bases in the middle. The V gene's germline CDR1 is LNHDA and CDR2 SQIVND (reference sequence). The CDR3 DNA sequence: TGTGCCAGTAGTTCCCCTAGCAGGGATAGGACCGGGGAGCTGTTTTTT. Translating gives CASSSPSRDRTGELFF.

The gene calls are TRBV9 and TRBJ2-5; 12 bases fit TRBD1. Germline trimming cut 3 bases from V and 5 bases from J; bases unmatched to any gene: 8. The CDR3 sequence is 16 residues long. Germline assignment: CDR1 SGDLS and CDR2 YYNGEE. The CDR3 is CASSARGTGGAETQYF. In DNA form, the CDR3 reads TGTGCCAGCAGCGCGAGGGGGACAGGGGGCGCGGAGACCCAGTACTTC.

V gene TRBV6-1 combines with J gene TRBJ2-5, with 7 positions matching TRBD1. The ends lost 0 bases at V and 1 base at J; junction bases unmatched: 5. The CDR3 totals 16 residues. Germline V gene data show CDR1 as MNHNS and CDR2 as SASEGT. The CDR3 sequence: CASSEAEAGGQETQYF. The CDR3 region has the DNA TGTGCCAGCAGTGAAGCGGAGGCAGGGGGCCAAGAGACCCAGTACTTC.

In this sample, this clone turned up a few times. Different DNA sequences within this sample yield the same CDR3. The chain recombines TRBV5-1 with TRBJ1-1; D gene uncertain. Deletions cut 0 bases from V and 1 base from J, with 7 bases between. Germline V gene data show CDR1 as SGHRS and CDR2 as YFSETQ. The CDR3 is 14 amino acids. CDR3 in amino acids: CASSLGSGNTEAFF. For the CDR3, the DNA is TGCGCCAGCAGCTTGGGAAGCGGGAACACTGAAGCTTTCTTT.

CDR3 nucleotide sequence: TGTGCCTGGACGAACTGGGACAGGGCCGCGGGGCAGTTCTTC. Its translation: CAWTNWDRAAGQFF. The chain recombines TRBV30 with TRBJ2-1; 9 bases agree with TRBD1. The ends lost 4 bases at V and 12 bases at J; junction bases unmatched: 13. The CDR3 has 14 amino acids. Germline V gives CDR1 GTSNPN, CDR2 SVGIG (reference sequence). Full variable domain (remainder filled in from reference TRBV30 and TRBJ2-1): SQTIHQWPATLVQPVGSPLSLECTVEGTSNPNLYWYRQAAGRGLQLLFYSVGIGQISSEVPQNLSASRPQDRQFILSSKKLLLSDSGFYLCAWTNWDRAAGQFFGPGTRLTVL.

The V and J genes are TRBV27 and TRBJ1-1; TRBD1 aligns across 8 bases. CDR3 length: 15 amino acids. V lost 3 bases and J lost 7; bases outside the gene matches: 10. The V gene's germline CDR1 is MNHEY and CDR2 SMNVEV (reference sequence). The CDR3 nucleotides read TGTGCCAGCAGTTTCCAGGGGGCGAAATCGGGTGAAGCTTTCTTT. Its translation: CASSFQGAKSGEAFF.

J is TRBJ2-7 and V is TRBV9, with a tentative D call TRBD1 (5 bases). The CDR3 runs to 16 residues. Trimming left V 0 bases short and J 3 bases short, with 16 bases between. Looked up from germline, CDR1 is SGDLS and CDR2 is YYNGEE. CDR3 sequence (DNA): TGTGCCAGCAGCGTAGCTGGGGCAGGCACTCTCTACGAGCAGTACTTC. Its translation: CASSVAGAGTLYEQYF.

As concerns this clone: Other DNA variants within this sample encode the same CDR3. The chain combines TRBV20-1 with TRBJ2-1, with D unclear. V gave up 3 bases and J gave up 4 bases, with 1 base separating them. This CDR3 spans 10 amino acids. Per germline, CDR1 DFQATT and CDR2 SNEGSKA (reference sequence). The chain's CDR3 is CSARYNEQFF. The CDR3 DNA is TGCAGTGCTAGGTACAATGAGCAGTTCTTC.

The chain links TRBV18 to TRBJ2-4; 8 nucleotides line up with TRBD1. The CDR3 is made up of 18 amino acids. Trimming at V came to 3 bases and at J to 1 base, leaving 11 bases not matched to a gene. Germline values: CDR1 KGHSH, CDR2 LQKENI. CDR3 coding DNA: TGTGCCAGCTCACCGAACTCAGGGGGCTGGGGGGCCAAAAACATTCAGTACTTC. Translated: CASSPNSGGWGAKNIQYF.

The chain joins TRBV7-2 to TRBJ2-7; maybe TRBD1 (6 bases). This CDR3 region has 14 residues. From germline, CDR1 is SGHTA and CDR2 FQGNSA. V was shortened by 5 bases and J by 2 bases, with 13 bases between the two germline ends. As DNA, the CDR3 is TGTGCCAGCAGCGCTAGGACAGCCCCCTACGAGCAGTACTTC. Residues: CASSARTAPYEQYF.

The CDR3 spells CASSPDGGENTEAFF. CDR3 in DNA: TGTGCCAGCTCACCCGACGGGGGGGAGAACACTGAAGCTTTCTTT. The chain links TRBV18 to TRBJ1-1, with TRBD1 as a possible D gene (5 bases). V was cut by 3 bases and J by 1 base, with 12 bases left in between. CDR3 length: 15 amino acids. CDR1 and CDR2 from the germline V gene are KGHSH and LQKENI. The whole variable domain, filled in from reference TRBV18 and TRBJ1-1, reads NAGVMQNPRHLVRRRGQEARLRCSPMKGHSHVYWYRQLPEEGLKFMVYLQKENIIDESGMPKERFSAEFPKEGPSILRIQQVVRGDSAAYFCASSPDGGENTEAFFGQGTRLTVV.

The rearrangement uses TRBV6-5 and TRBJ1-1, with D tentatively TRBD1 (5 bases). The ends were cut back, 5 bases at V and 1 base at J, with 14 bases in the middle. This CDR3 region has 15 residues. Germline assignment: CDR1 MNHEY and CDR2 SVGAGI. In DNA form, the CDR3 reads TGTGCCAGCAGTCGAATGGGGGGAGGGAACACTGAAGCTTTCTTT. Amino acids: CASSRMGGGNTEAFF.

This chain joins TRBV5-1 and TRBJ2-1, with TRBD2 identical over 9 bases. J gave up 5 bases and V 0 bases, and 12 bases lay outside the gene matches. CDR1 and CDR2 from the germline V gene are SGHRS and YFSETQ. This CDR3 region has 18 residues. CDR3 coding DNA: TGCGCCAGCAGCTTGGTTCCAGGGACTAGCATTCCCGACAATGAGCAGTTCTTC. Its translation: CASSLVPGTSIPDNEQFF.

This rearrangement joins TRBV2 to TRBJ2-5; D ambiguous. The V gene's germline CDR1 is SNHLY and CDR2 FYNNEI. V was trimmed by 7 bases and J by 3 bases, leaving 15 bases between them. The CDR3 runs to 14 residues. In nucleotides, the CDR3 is TGTGCCAGCACTCTAGACCTGAGCGAAGAGACCCAGTACTTC. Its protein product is CASTLDLSEETQYF.

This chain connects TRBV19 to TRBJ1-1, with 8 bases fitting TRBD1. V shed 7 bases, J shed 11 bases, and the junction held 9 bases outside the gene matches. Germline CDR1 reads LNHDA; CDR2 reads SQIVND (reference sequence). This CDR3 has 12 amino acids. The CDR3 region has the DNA TGTGCCAGTAACCTAGGACAGGGAGTGGCTTTCTTT. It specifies CASNLGQGVAFF.

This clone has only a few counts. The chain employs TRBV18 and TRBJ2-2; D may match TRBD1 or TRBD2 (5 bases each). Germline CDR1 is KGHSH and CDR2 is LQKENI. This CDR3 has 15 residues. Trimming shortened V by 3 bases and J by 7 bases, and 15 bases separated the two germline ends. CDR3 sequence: CASSPGTAVVGELFF. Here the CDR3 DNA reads TGTGCCAGCTCACCTGGGACGGCCGTAGTCGGGGAGCTGTTTTTT.

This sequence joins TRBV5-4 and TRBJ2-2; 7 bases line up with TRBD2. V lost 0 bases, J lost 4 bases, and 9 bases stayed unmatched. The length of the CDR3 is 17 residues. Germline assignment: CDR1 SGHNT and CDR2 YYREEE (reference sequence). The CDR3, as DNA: TGTGCCAGCAGCTTGGGAAAGGCGGGGGTAGGCACCGGGGAGCTGTTTTTT. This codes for CASSLGKAGVGTGELFF.

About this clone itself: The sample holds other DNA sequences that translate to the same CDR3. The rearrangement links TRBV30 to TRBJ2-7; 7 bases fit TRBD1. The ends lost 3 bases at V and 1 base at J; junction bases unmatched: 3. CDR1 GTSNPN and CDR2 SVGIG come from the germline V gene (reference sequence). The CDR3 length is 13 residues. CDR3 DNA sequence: TGTGCCTGGAGCCGGGACAGATCCTACGAGCAGTACTTC. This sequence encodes CAWSRDRSYEQYF.

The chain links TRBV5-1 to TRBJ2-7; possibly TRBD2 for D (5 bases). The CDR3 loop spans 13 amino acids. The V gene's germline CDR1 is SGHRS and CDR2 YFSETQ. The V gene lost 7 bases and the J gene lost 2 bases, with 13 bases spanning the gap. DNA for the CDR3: TGCGCCAGCCGCCCCTCCGGGGCCTACGAGCAGTACTTC. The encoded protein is CASRPSGAYEQYF.